These T cell receptor beta chains were read from a single sample in a study of blood T cell repertoires in COVID-19. Profiled with immunoSEQ multiplex PCR; TCRdb holds only in-frame clones, not every one. The sample carries about 200,000 clones, 80% recorded once. Sequenced material: peripheral blood. The receptor set was obtained from a man aged 60 to 75 with acute or convalescent COVID-19. CDR3s include the opening cysteine and the closing phenylalanine or tryptophan. Fields, in order: V gene, D gene, clone size, J gene, CDR3 DNA, CDR3 protein. The D gene is left open where the match is weak. Size values are once, few and many counts, or a class for expanded clones, and some rows have none.

V gene: TRBV5-4; D gene: TRBD1; clone size: .; J gene: TRBJ1-4; CDR3 DNA: TGTGCCAGCAGCAAGACAGGGGCAACTAATGAAAAACTGTTTTTT; CDR3 protein: CASSKTGATNEKLFF
V gene: TRBV3-1/TRBV3-2; D gene: TRBD2; clone size: .; J gene: TRBJ2-3; CDR3 DNA: TGTGCCAGCAGCCTTTCCCGGGGATTAGCGGGGATAGATACGCAGTATTTT; CDR3 protein: CASSLSRGLAGIDTQYF
V gene: TRBV4-2; D gene: .; clone size: .; J gene: TRBJ1-2; CDR3 DNA: TGTGCCAGCAGCCAAGTTGGGAGTCAGGGGCGAGAGTATGGCTACACCTTC; CDR3 protein: CASSQVGSQGREYGYTF
V gene: TRBV2; D gene: TRBD1; clone size: .; J gene: TRBJ2-3; CDR3 DNA: TGTGCCAGCAGGGAGGGGACAGGGACAGATACGCAGTATTTT; CDR3 protein: CASREGTGTDTQYF
V gene: TRBV7-9; D gene: .; clone size: once; J gene: TRBJ1-5; CDR3 DNA: TGTGCCAGCAGCCCTAATCCAGGGGTCAATCAGCCCCAGCATTTT; CDR3 protein: CASSPNPGVNQPQHF
V gene: TRBV19; D gene: .; clone size: .; J gene: TRBJ2-7; CDR3 DNA: TGTGCCAGTAGTATCGACCACCTCCTTCAGCGCGAGCAGTACTTC; CDR3 protein: CASSIDHLLQREQYF
V gene: TRBV10-1; D gene: .; clone size: .; J gene: TRBJ1-6; CDR3 DNA: TGCGCCAGCAGTGAGTCGACGGGGGGATCACCCCTCCACTTT; CDR3 protein: CASSESTGGSPLHF
V gene: TRBV15; D gene: TRBD1; clone size: .; J gene: TRBJ1-6; CDR3 DNA: TGTGCCACCAGCAGGGGGGACAGAAATAATTCACCCCTCCACTTT; CDR3 protein: CATSRGDRNNSPLHF
V gene: TRBV4-2; D gene: .; clone size: few; J gene: TRBJ2-2; CDR3 DNA: TGTGCCAGCAGCCCCGGGGTAGAGGTCACCGGGGAGCTGTTTTTT; CDR3 protein: CASSPGVEVTGELFF
V gene: TRBV4-1; D gene: .; clone size: .; J gene: TRBJ2-7; CDR3 DNA: TGCGCCAGCAGCCGGGACTCGCTTTACGAGCAGTACTTC; CDR3 protein: CASSRDSLYEQYF
V gene: TRBV5-8; D gene: .; clone size: .; J gene: TRBJ2-2; CDR3 DNA: TGTGCCAGCAGCTTTCATTTGACCGGGGAGCTGTTTTTT; CDR3 protein: CASSFHLTGELFF
V gene: TRBV4-1; D gene: .; clone size: .; J gene: TRBJ2-7; CDR3 DNA: TGCGCCAGCAGCCTCCTAGCCTCCGACGACTACGAGCAGTACTTC; CDR3 protein: CASSLLASDDYEQYF
V gene: TRBV7-2; D gene: .; clone size: .; J gene: TRBJ1-2; CDR3 DNA: TGTGCCAGCAGCCGTAGGACAGACGCTAACTATGGCTACACCTTC; CDR3 protein: CASSRRTDANYGYTF
V gene: TRBV19; D gene: TRBD2; clone size: once; J gene: TRBJ2-3; CDR3 DNA: TGTGCCAGTAAGGATCGGGGGGAATCTAGCACAGATACGCAGTATTTT; CDR3 protein: CASKDRGESSTDTQYF
V gene: TRBV19; D gene: TRBD1; clone size: few; J gene: TRBJ1-2; CDR3 DNA: TGTGCCAGTAGTCAGGTCGGCAGGGGGACGGTCTATGGCTACACCTTC; CDR3 protein: CASSQVGRGTVYGYTF
V gene: TRBV5-1; D gene: .; clone size: .; J gene: TRBJ2-3; CDR3 DNA: TGCGCCAGCAGTTTCGGGACTCGCACAGATACGCAGTATTTT; CDR3 protein: CASSFGTRTDTQYF
V gene: TRBV7-2; D gene: TRBD2; clone size: .; J gene: TRBJ2-3; CDR3 DNA: TGTGCCAGCAGCTTAAACGGGGGGGAAGATACGCAGTATTTT; CDR3 protein: CASSLNGGEDTQYF
V gene: TRBV7-3; D gene: TRBD2; clone size: .; J gene: TRBJ2-1; CDR3 DNA: TGTGCCAGCAGCTCGAGACTAGCGGGGTCCTACAATGAGCAGTTCTTC; CDR3 protein: CASSSRLAGSYNEQFF
V gene: TRBV4-1; D gene: TRBD2; clone size: once; J gene: TRBJ2-3; CDR3 DNA: TGCGCCAGCAGCCAACCGGGACTAGCGGGAGGAAGTACAGATACGCAGTATTTT; CDR3 protein: CASSQPGLAGGSTDTQYF
V gene: TRBV5-4; D gene: .; clone size: .; J gene: TRBJ2-7; CDR3 DNA: TGTGCCAGCAGCCCCGGGGGGCCGGACTCCTACGAGCAGTACTTC; CDR3 protein: CASSPGGPDSYEQYF
V gene: TRBV6-6; D gene: .; clone size: .; J gene: TRBJ2-5; CDR3 DNA: TGTGCCAGCAGTTCCCCCGTGGCCTCGTGGACCCAGTACTTC; CDR3 protein: CASSSPVASWTQYF
V gene: TRBV11-1; D gene: .; clone size: .; J gene: TRBJ1-2; CDR3 DNA: TGTGCCAGCAGCTTAGCGGGAAGGGAGTCGGGCTACACCTTC; CDR3 protein: CASSLAGRESGYTF
V gene: TRBV2; D gene: TRBD1; clone size: .; J gene: TRBJ1-1; CDR3 DNA: TGTGCCAGCAGGAAGACAGGGGATCCTGAAGCTTTCTTT; CDR3 protein: CASRKTGDPEAFF
V gene: TRBV19; D gene: .; clone size: many; J gene: TRBJ1-1; CDR3 DNA: TGTGCCAGTAGTATTGTCTGGAACACTGAAGCTTTCTTT; CDR3 protein: CASSIVWNTEAFF
V gene: TRBV18; D gene: TRBD1; clone size: .; J gene: TRBJ2-3; CDR3 DNA: TGTGCCAGCTCACCAAGGACGGGACAGGGGACAGATACGCAGTATTTT; CDR3 protein: CASSPRTGQGTDTQYF
V gene: TRBV4-3; D gene: .; clone size: .; J gene: TRBJ1-2; CDR3 DNA: TGCGCCAGCAGCCAAGTTGGGCAGGGTGGCGGCTACACCTTC; CDR3 protein: CASSQVGQGGGYTF
V gene: TRBV18; D gene: TRBD2; clone size: .; J gene: TRBJ2-1; CDR3 DNA: TGTGCCAGCTCACCTTTTAGCGGGAGGGCCATGAATGAGCAGTTCTTC; CDR3 protein: CASSPFSGRAMNEQFF
V gene: TRBV5-4; D gene: TRBD1; clone size: .; J gene: TRBJ1-2; CDR3 DNA: TGTGCCAGCAGCCAAGGCTTCCAGGGGGGCCTTAACTATGGCTACACCTTC; CDR3 protein: CASSQGFQGGLNYGYTF
V gene: TRBV29-1; D gene: .; clone size: .; J gene: TRBJ2-7; CDR3 DNA: TGCAGCGTTAACGCGGGGAGATCCTACGAGCAGTACTTC; CDR3 protein: CSVNAGRSYEQYF
V gene: TRBV29-1; D gene: TRBD1; clone size: .; J gene: TRBJ2-7; CDR3 DNA: TGCAGCGTTGTCCCCTCGGGGACAGCCTATAGGCAGTACTTC; CDR3 protein: CSVVPSGTAYRQYF
V gene: TRBV7-3; D gene: TRBD2; clone size: .; J gene: TRBJ2-1; CDR3 DNA: TGTGCCAGCAGCTTAGGAACTAGCGGGAAGGTCGGGCAGTTCTTC; CDR3 protein: CASSLGTSGKVGQFF
V gene: TRBV6-6; D gene: .; clone size: .; J gene: TRBJ1-1; CDR3 DNA: TGTGCCAGCAGACCGGGACACAAGAACACTGAAGCTTTCTTT; CDR3 protein: CASRPGHKNTEAFF
V gene: TRBV6-5; D gene: .; clone size: .; J gene: TRBJ2-1; CDR3 DNA: TGTGCCAGCAGTTACGAGGGGGGGGACTACAATGAGCAGTTCTTC; CDR3 protein: CASSYEGGDYNEQFF
V gene: TRBV7-3; D gene: TRBD1; clone size: .; J gene: TRBJ2-3; CDR3 DNA: TGTGCCAGCAGCTTAATAACGCGGGCAGGGGGCGGGATGGATACGCAGTATTTT; CDR3 protein: CASSLITRAGGGMDTQYF
V gene: TRBV5-6; D gene: TRBD1; clone size: once; J gene: TRBJ1-2; CDR3 DNA: TGTGCCAGCAGCTCCTGGGGGGCTACGGGACAGATAAACTATGGCTACACCTTC; CDR3 protein: CASSSWGATGQINYGYTF
V gene: TRBV19; D gene: TRBD2; clone size: .; J gene: TRBJ2-2; CDR3 DNA: TGTGCCAGTAGTCCACGACTAGCGGGGACCGGGGAGCTGTTTTTT; CDR3 protein: CASSPRLAGTGELFF
V gene: TRBV27; D gene: .; clone size: .; J gene: TRBJ2-7; CDR3 DNA: TGTGCCAGCAGTTTAAAAGTAGCAAGCTCCTACGAGCAGTACTTC; CDR3 protein: CASSLKVASSYEQYF
V gene: TRBV24-1; D gene: TRBD2; clone size: .; J gene: TRBJ2-1; CDR3 DNA: TGTGCCACCAGTGAGCCTACACTAGCGGGAGGGCGAGGCAATGAGCAGTTCTTC; CDR3 protein: CATSEPTLAGGRGNEQFF
V gene: TRBV5-6; D gene: TRBD1; clone size: .; J gene: TRBJ2-3; CDR3 DNA: TGTGCCAGCAGCTTTACCGGGACAGGATTCCCAGATACGCAGTATTTT; CDR3 protein: CASSFTGTGFPDTQYF
V gene: TRBV5-1; D gene: TRBD2; clone size: .; J gene: TRBJ2-5; CDR3 DNA: TGCGCCAGCAGTTCTAGCGGGACTCCGCAAGAGACCCAGTACTTC; CDR3 protein: CASSSSGTPQETQYF
V gene: TRBV1; D gene: .; clone size: .; J gene: TRBJ1-1; CDR3 DNA: TGCACCAGGAGGACCCATTGGGGGGATAACACTGAAGCTTTCTTT; CDR3 protein: CTRRTHWGDNTEAFF
V gene: TRBV23-1; D gene: TRBD1; clone size: .; J gene: TRBJ1-3; CDR3 DNA: TGCGCCAGCAGTCAACTTGACAGGGGGCACGGAAACACCATATATTTT; CDR3 protein: CASSQLDRGHGNTIYF
V gene: TRBV5-4; D gene: TRBD1; clone size: few; J gene: TRBJ1-3; CDR3 DNA: TGTGCCAGCAGCTTGGAAACAGGGGGTGGAAACACCATATATTTT; CDR3 protein: CASSLETGGGNTIYF